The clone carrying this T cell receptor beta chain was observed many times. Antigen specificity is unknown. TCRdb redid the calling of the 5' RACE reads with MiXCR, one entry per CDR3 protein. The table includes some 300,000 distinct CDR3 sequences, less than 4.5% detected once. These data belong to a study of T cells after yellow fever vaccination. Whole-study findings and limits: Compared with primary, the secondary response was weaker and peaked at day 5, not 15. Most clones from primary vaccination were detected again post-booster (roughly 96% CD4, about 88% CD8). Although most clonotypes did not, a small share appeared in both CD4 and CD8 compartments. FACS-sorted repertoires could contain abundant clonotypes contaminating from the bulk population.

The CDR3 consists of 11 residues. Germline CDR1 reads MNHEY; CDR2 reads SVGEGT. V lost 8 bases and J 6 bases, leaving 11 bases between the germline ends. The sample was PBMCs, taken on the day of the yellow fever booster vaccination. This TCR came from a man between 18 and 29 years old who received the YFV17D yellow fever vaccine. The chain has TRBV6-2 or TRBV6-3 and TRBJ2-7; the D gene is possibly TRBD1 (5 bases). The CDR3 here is CASAWGSEQYV. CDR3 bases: TGTGCCAGCGCATGGGGCTCCGAGCAGTACGTC.